A selection of T cell receptor beta chains follows, all from one sample in a study of cytomegalovirus exposure and HLA in healthy donors. The table came from immunoSEQ multiplex PCR; TCRdb's copy has only in-frame clones and leaves some out. The sample carries 200,000 or so clones, 82% recorded once. Source material: PBMCs. The receptor source for this set is a boy aged 2-15 years in good health and CMV-seronegative. Each CDR3 is given with its conserved first and last residue. The D gene is left open where the match is weak. A clone size is listed for some rows: how often the clone was seen (once, few, many), or a class if it is expanded.

J | V | D | size | DNA | CDR3
TRBJ1-6 | TRBV25-1 | TRBD1 | - | TGTGCCAGCAGTGGCCTCTCGGGACAGGGAACCTATAATTCACCCCTCCACTTT | CASSGLSGQGTYNSPLHF
TRBJ1-4 | TRBV6-5 | TRBD1 | - | TGTGCCAGCAGTCCCGACAGGGGCACTAATGAAAAACTGTTTTTT | CASSPDRGTNEKLFF
TRBJ2-5 | TRBV6-6 | TRBD2 | - | TGTGCCAGCAGGAGACTGGGGAGGGCTCAAGAGACCCAGTACTTC | CASRRLGRAQETQYF
TRBJ2-1 | TRBV5-4 | TRBD1 | - | TGTGCCAGCAGCTGGGAAAGACAGGGATTCAATGAGCAGTTCTTC | CASSWERQGFNEQFF
TRBJ1-1 | TRBV10-2 | - | - | TGCGCCAGCACGATGAGCACTGAAGCTTTCTTT | CASTMSTEAFF
TRBJ2-5 | TRBV9 | - | - | TGTGCCAGCAGCGCCATCGGAAGGACAGAAGAGACCCAGTACTTC | CASSAIGRTEETQYF
TRBJ2-1 | TRBV19 | TRBD2 | - | TGTGCCAGTAGTATAATGACTAGCGGGGGTGAGCAGTTCTTC | CASSIMTSGGEQFF
TRBJ2-3 | TRBV5-4 | - | - | TGTGCCAGCAGTCCGGTCCGAGGGGGGGGCCAAGGAGATACGCAGTATTTT | CASSPVRGGGQGDTQYF
TRBJ1-5 | TRBV7-9 | - | once | TGTGCCAGCAGCTTACAGGGTAATCAGCCCCAGCATTTT | CASSLQGNQPQHF
TRBJ2-1 | TRBV4-3 | - | - | TGCGCCAGCAGCCAGGCTGACAGGCACAATGAGCAGTTCTTC | CASSQADRHNEQFF
TRBJ2-2 | TRBV5-4 | TRBD1 | - | TGTGCCAGCAGCTTGGGACAGGGGTTAGCCGGGGAGCTGTTTTTT | CASSLGQGLAGELFF
TRBJ2-7 | TRBV5-6 | - | - | TGTGCCAGCAGCTCTACTCCGGGGGTCTACGAGCAGTACTTC | CASSSTPGVYEQYF
TRBJ1-2 | TRBV4-2 | TRBD1 | - | TGTGCCAGCAGCCAAGATTTAGGGGGCAACTATGGCTACACCTTC | CASSQDLGGNYGYTF
TRBJ1-6 | TRBV6-5 | - | - | TGTGCCAGCACCAGGGGAAAGTCACCCCTCCACTTT | CASTRGKSPLHF
TRBJ2-7 | TRBV7-9 | TRBD1 | - | TGTGCCAGCAGCCGCAGACAGGGCTACGAGCAGTACTTC | CASSRRQGYEQYF
TRBJ1-1 | TRBV10-1 | - | few | TGCGCCAGCAGTGAGTCCCCCCATGTTGGGCACATGAACACTGAAGCTTTCTTT | CASSESPHVGHMNTEAFF
TRBJ1-1 | TRBV7-8 | TRBD1 | - | TGTGCCAGCAGCTTAGGACAGGGGGCGCGGACTGAAGCTTTCTTT | CASSLGQGARTEAFF
TRBJ2-7 | TRBV2 | TRBD1 | - | TGTGCCAGTACATTGGACAGGAATCCCTCCTACGAGCAGTACTTC | CASTLDRNPSYEQYF
TRBJ1-2 | TRBV10-3 | - | - | TGTGCCATCAGTACCATAAGGGGTCGTACATCTAACTATGGCTACACCTTC | CAISTIRGRTSNYGYTF
TRBJ1-1 | TRBV11-3 | - | - | TGTGCCAGCAGCTTAGACGGGGGTACTGAAGCTTTCTTT | CASSLDGGTEAFF
TRBJ1-2 | TRBV10-3 | - | - | TGTGCCATCAGTGTACAGGGCTATGGCTACACCTTC | CAISVQGYGYTF
TRBJ1-2 | TRBV5-1 | - | - | TGCGCCAGCAGCTTGGGGGGGGGCTATGGCTACACCTTC | CASSLGGGYGYTF
TRBJ1-2 | TRBV4-2 | - | once | TGTGCCAGCAGCCAAAGATCCGGGGGCTATGGCTACACCTTC | CASSQRSGGYGYTF
TRBJ2-3 | TRBV19 | TRBD2 | - | TGTGCCAGTAGTCGCGGACTAGCGGGCACAGATACGCAGTATTTT | CASSRGLAGTDTQYF
TRBJ2-6 | TRBV30 | - | - | TGTGCCTGGAGTATACAGTCATCTGGGGCCAACGTCCTGACTTTC | CAWSIQSSGANVLTF
TRBJ2-1 | TRBV14 | - | - | TGTGCCAGCAGCCAAGATCTCGCACAGTTCGGGGACAATGAGCAGTTCTTC | CASSQDLAQFGDNEQFF
TRBJ1-1 | TRBV4-1 | - | few | TGCGCCAGCAGTCCGACACTCATGAACACTGAAGCTTTCTTT | CASSPTLMNTEAFF
TRBJ2-1 | TRBV9 | - | - | TGTGCCAGCAGCGCCCTTTGGGGGGGCGATGAGCAGTTCTTC | CASSALWGGDEQFF
TRBJ1-2 | TRBV30 | TRBD1 | - | TGTGCCTGGAGGCCCAGGGGGCGGGCGGGGGGCTACACCTTC | CAWRPRGRAGGYTF
TRBJ2-5 | TRBV18 | TRBD1 | - | TGTGCCAGCTCACCCGGGACAGGGGATTTGGAGACCCAGTACTTC | CASSPGTGDLETQYF
TRBJ1-2 | TRBV7-9 | - | - | TGTGCCAGCAGCCTCGGTGGGGCCGGCTATGGCTACACCTTC | CASSLGGAGYGYTF
TRBJ2-7 | TRBV2 | TRBD2 | - | TGTGCCAGCAGTACCCGACTAGCCGACTCCTACGAGCAGTACTTC | CASSTRLADSYEQYF
TRBJ2-7 | TRBV6-1 | TRBD2 | few | TGTGCCAGCAGTGGCCGCGGGGGAAGCTCCTACGAGCAGTACTTC | CASSGRGGSSYEQYF
TRBJ2-3 | TRBV5-4 | - | once | TGTGCCAGCAGCCGAAAGACAGCCGTGGATACGCAGTATTTT | CASSRKTAVDTQYF
TRBJ2-7 | TRBV5-4 | - | once | TGTGCCAGCAGCTTGTGGCGGAGACCCTACGAGCAGTACTTC | CASSLWRRPYEQYF
TRBJ2-3 | TRBV5-4 | - | - | TGTGCCAGCAGCGATCCCTCTCAGGGGAAGCGCACAGATACGCAGTATTTT | CASSDPSQGKRTDTQYF
TRBJ2-7 | TRBV18 | TRBD2 | - | TGTGCCAGCTCACCACGCCTAGCGGGGGGTGGCGAGCAGTACTTC | CASSPRLAGGGEQYF
TRBJ2-3 | TRBV7-2 | TRBD2 | - | TGTGCCAGCAGCTTAAGTCCAGGACTAGCGGGGGGTTGGACAGATACGCAGTATTTT | CASSLSPGLAGGWTDTQYF
TRBJ2-7 | TRBV21-1 | - | - | TGTGCCAGCAGTACTCTTCAAGGGGGCCGGGACAGGGGCTACGAGCAGTACTTC | CASSTLQGGRDRGYEQYF
TRBJ1-2 | TRBV14 | - | - | TGTGCCAGCAGCCAAGTAGGGGGAAACTATGGCTACACCTTC | CASSQVGGNYGYTF
TRBJ2-7 | TRBV6-5 | TRBD1 | once | TGTGCCAGCAGTCCGGGACAGGGATTCTACGAGCAGTACTTC | CASSPGQGFYEQYF
TRBJ1-3 | TRBV11-2 | - | - | TGTGCCAGCAGCTACCGCGGCAACAGGGTAACTGGAAACACCATATATTTT | CASSYRGNRVTGNTIYF
TRBJ1-1 | TRBV9 | - | - | TGTGCCAGCAGCGTAGATGGAGGAACTGAAGCTTTCTTT | CASSVDGGTEAFF
TRBJ2-7 | TRBV2 | TRBD1 | once | TGTGCCAGTTCGCGAGCGGGACAGGGGGAGGGTCACGAGCAGTACTTC | CASSRAGQGEGHEQYF
TRBJ2-7 | TRBV2 | TRBD1 | - | TGTGCCAGCAGCCGACAGGGATCAGGGTACGAGCAGTACTTC | CASSRQGSGYEQYF
TRBJ2-7 | TRBV18 | TRBD1 | - | TGTGCCAGCTCACTAGGGACAGGGAGGGTCTACGAGCAGTACTTC | CASSLGTGRVYEQYF
TRBJ2-5 | TRBV19 | - | - | TGTGCCAGTAGTATACAGGGTGGGCAGACCCAGTACTTC | CASSIQGGQTQYF
TRBJ1-3 | TRBV25-1 | TRBD1 | - | TGTGCCAGCAGTGAATCAGGGACAGTCGGAAACACCATATATTTT | CASSESGTVGNTIYF
TRBJ2-1 | TRBV27 | - | - | TGTGCCAGCAGTTGGGGCGGGACTCGTACCCTCAATGAGCAGTTCTTC | CASSWGGTRTLNEQFF
TRBJ1-6 | TRBV27 | - | - | TGTGCCAGCAGTGGACCAATACGTACAGGGCGAAATTCACCCCTCCACTTT | CASSGPIRTGRNSPLHF
TRBJ1-4 | TRBV19 | TRBD1 | - | TGTGCCAGTAGCTCAAACGACTTCGGGACAGGCGGTAATGAAAAACTGTTTTTT | CASSSNDFGTGGNEKLFF
TRBJ1-2 | TRBV13 | - | - | TGTGCCAGCAGCTCATATACGACAGCTACGACTAACTATGGCTACACCTTC | CASSSYTTATTNYGYTF
TRBJ2-1 | TRBV5-1 | TRBD1 | - | TGCGCCAGCAGCACCGACAGGGGTTCCTACAATGAGCAGTTCTTC | CASSTDRGSYNEQFF
TRBJ1-1 | TRBV5-1 | - | - | TGCGCCAGCAGCTTGGCCGGGGGGAATGAAGCTTTCTTT | CASSLAGGNEAFF
TRBJ2-5 | TRBV9 | TRBD2 | - | TGTGCCAGCAGCGTCGGGGGGGGTAGCCTCCAAGAGACCCAGTACTTC | CASSVGGGSLQETQYF
TRBJ1-5 | TRBV7-8 | - | - | TGTGCCAGCAGCTATACCCGGGAAGGGCCCCAGCATTTT | CASSYTREGPQHF
TRBJ1-6 | TRBV18 | TRBD1 | - | TGTGCCAGCTCGGGACAGACCTCCTATAATTCACCCCTCCACTTT | CASSGQTSYNSPLHF
TRBJ2-3 | TRBV5-1 | - | - | TGCGCCAGCAGCTTGGGGACTAGCACAGATACGCAGTATTTT | CASSLGTSTDTQYF
TRBJ2-7 | TRBV6-5 | TRBD2 | - | TGTGCCAGCAGGAAAGGGACTAGCGGGGTGAACGAGCAGTACTTC | CASRKGTSGVNEQYF